A single sample is the source of the 25 T cell receptor beta chains below, sequenced in a study of shared clonotypes between healthy human individuals. CD8 cells classed as naive were CD45RO-negative and positively selected for CCR7, excluding terminally differentiated effector memory CD45RA+ cells. Clones were read by immunoSEQ multiplex PCR, and TCRdb kept only the in-frame ones, dropping some. In the table there are about 2.1 million clones, 90% to 95% of which are singletons. Input material: naive CD8+ T cells from PBMCs. These TCRs come from a man between 18 and 29 years old in good health. Some clones in this sample may be carry-over from other donors' samples.

The CDR3 DNA sequence: TGTGCCAGCAGTTTATTGAGAGGGCAGAGCCACGTCCTGACTTTC. Protein: CASSLLRGQSHVLTF. The rearrangement joins TRBV27 to TRBJ2-6; tentative D call: TRBD2 (5 bases). Trimming took off 1 base at V and 11 bases at J, with 15 bases between the two ends. The CDR3 totals 15 residues. CDR1 and CDR2 (germline): MNHEY, SMNVEV (reference sequence).

This chain connects TRBV21-1 to TRBJ2-3. TRBV21-1 is an annotated pseudogene. This CDR3 is 17 amino acids long. In nucleotides, the CDR3 is TGTGCCAGCAGCAAATGGAGACAGGAGGGAGGCACAGATACGCAGTATTTT. It codes for CASSKWRQEGGTDTQYF.

This sequence joins TRBV28 and TRBJ2-2, with 9 positions matching TRBD1. V trimming: 7 bases; J trimming: 4 bases; junction bases outside the gene matches: 7. Germline assignment: CDR1 MDHEN and CDR2 SYDVKM. The CDR3 is made up of 15 amino acids. This CDR3 is CASKKTGGSTGELFF. The CDR3 bases are TGTGCCAGCAAAAAAACAGGGGGCAGCACCGGGGAGCTGTTTTTT.

For this clone: Other DNA sequences in this sample translate to the same CDR3. This chain connects TRBV9 to TRBJ2-7; TRBD1 might be the D (7 bases). Germline V CDR1 and CDR2: SGDLS, YYNGEE. The V gene lost 3 bases and the J gene lost 1 base, with 11 bases spanning the gap. The CDR3 has 14 amino acids. The CDR3 bases are TGTGCCAGCAGCGCGGGGGACAGTTCCTACGAGCAGTACTTC. It codes for CASSAGDSSYEQYF.

The chain is built from TRBV14 and TRBJ1-5; D gene unclear. The CDR3 consists of 13 residues. Germline values: CDR1 SGHDN, CDR2 FVKESK. V lost 0 bases to trimming and J lost 6 bases, with 6 bases between them. CDR3 DNA sequence: TGTGCCAGCAGCCAAGATCGGAGTCAGCCCCAGCATTTT. Amino acid sequence: CASSQDRSQPQHF.

CDR3 nucleotide sequence: TGCGCCAGCAGCCAAGCCCCAGCGGGAGGACCGCGGGGGACCCAGTACTTC. This encodes CASSQAPAGGPRGTQYF. This chain uses TRBV4-1 with TRBJ2-5; TRBD2 agrees at 9 bases. The CDR3 runs 17 residues. Germline V gene data show CDR1 as MGHRA and CDR2 as YSYEKL. V dropped 1 base and J dropped 7; count of bases not matched to a gene: 13.

This clone was seen a handful of times. This chain links TRBV4-1 with TRBJ1-5; D gene ambiguous. Trimming pared 1 base from V and 5 bases from J, leaving 6 bases between. In germline, CDR1 is MGHRA, CDR2 YSYEKL. This CDR3 region has 13 residues. CDR3 nucleotides: TGCGCCAGCAGCCAAGTGGATCATCAGCCCCAGCATTTT. Amino acids: CASSQVDHQPQHF.

The chain employs TRBV28 and TRBJ1-2, with a possible D match to TRBD1 (6 bases). Germline CDR1 and CDR2: MDHEN and SYDVKM. The CDR3 covers 16 residues. Trimming took off 2 bases at V and 6 bases at J, with 19 bases between the two ends. The CDR3 is CASSLDVGGLVDGYTF. The CDR3 DNA reads TGTGCCAGCAGTTTAGATGTAGGGGGGCTCGTGGATGGCTACACCTTC.

A note on this clone: A single base separates this from a much larger clone, so it may be a read error. The same CDR3 is also encoded by other DNA sequences in this sample. V gene TRBV13 combines with J gene TRBJ2-5; D uncertain. The CDR3 loop spans 12 amino acids. V lost 0 bases and J lost 5, with 4 bases in between. Germline lookup yields CDR1 PRHDT and CDR2 FYEKMQ (reference sequence). The CDR3 region is CASSLGRETQYF. In DNA form, the CDR3 reads TGTGCCAGCAGCTTAGGCCGGGAGACCCAGTACTTC. The variable domain in full, with the rest retrieved from reference TRBV13 and TRBJ2-5, is AAGVIQSPRHLIKEKRETATLKCYPIPRHDTVYWYQQGPGQDPQFLISFYEKMQSDKGSIPDRFSAQQFSDYHSELNMSSLELGDSALYFCASSLGRETQYFGPGTRLLVL.

V gene TRBV28 combines with J gene TRBJ1-2; no clear D. Germline V gives CDR1 MDHEN, CDR2 SYDVKM. The CDR3 runs 13 residues. Trimming removed 3 bases from V and 3 bases from J, with 8 bases in between. CDR3 sequence: CASSFHRYYGYTF. In DNA, the CDR3 is TGTGCCAGCAGTTTCCATAGGTACTATGGCTACACCTTC.

The rearrangement uses TRBV29-1 and TRBJ2-1; unclear D gene. The germline gives CDR1 SQVTM, CDR2 ANQGSEA. Trimming removed 2 bases from V and 9 bases from J, with 5 bases in between. The CDR3 has 10 amino acids. The CDR3 nucleotides read TGCAGCGTTGAAAACCCTGAGCAGTTCTTC. Amino acids: CSVENPEQFF.

This clone showed up just once. V usage is TRBV27 and J usage is TRBJ2-7; a possible D gene is TRBD1 (6 bases). V was shortened by 4 bases and J by 0 bases, with 16 bases between the two germline ends. This CDR3 spans 16 amino acids. From germline, CDR1 is MNHEY and CDR2 SMNVEV (reference sequence). DNA for the CDR3: TGTGCCAGCAGTTCTGGGGTGGAGACAGGCTCCTACGAGCAGTACTTC. This translates into CASSSGVETGSYEQYF.

This chain uses TRBV30 with TRBJ2-1; the match to TRBD2 covers 8 bases. Germline values: CDR1 GTSNPN, CDR2 SVGIG (reference sequence). The V gene end was trimmed by 4 bases and the J gene end by 7 bases; junction bases not matched to a gene: 9. This CDR3 contains 14 residues. In nucleotides, the CDR3 is TGTGCCTGGACCACTCCCGGGAGGGGTAATGAGCAGTTCTTC. It codes for CAWTTPGRGNEQFF.

The chain is built from TRBV6-5 and TRBJ2-5; no clear D gene. The germline V gene encodes CDR1 MNHEY and CDR2 SVGAGI. There are 14 residues in the CDR3. V shed 4 bases and J shed 4 bases, with 13 bases lying between them. CDR3 protein: CASSSLGGGETQYF. The CDR3 nucleotides read TGTGCCAGCAGTTCACTCGGCGGCGGAGAGACCCAGTACTTC.

The J gene is TRBJ2-7, the V gene TRBV27; D may be TRBD1 (6 bases). CDR1 MNHEY and CDR2 SMNVEV come from the germline V gene (reference sequence). V lost 6 bases to trimming and J lost 2 bases, with 11 bases between them. The CDR3 consists of 13 residues. This CDR3 reads CASRTQGPYEQYF. DNA for the CDR3: TGTGCCAGCAGAACACAGGGCCCCTACGAGCAGTACTTC.

Of note for this clone: Different DNA sequences within this sample yield the same CDR3. This chain joins TRBV6-1 and TRBJ1-5; tentative D call: TRBD1 (5 bases). Trimming cost V 2 bases and J 2 bases, with 7 bases left between them. This CDR3 is 14 amino acids long. In germline, CDR1 is MNHNS, CDR2 SASEGT. As DNA, the CDR3 is TGTGCCAGCAGTGAAAGGGGAGGCAATCAGCCCCAGCATTTT. This codes for CASSERGGNQPQHF.

The genes are TRBV7-9 and TRBJ2-6, with 9 bases identical to TRBD1. J was trimmed by 4 bases and V by 5 bases; bases with no gene match: 6. The CDR3 totals 16 residues. Germline CDR1 reads SEHNR; CDR2 reads FQNEAQ (reference sequence). The CDR3 sequence is CASSLDRGAGANVLTF. The CDR3 DNA reads as TGTGCCAGCAGCCTGGACAGGGGTGCCGGGGCCAACGTCCTGACTTTC.

This chain connects TRBV27 to TRBJ1-5; 7 positions match TRBD1. Trimming cost V 5 bases and J 3 bases; bases outside gene matches: 7. Germline loops: CDR1 MNHEY, CDR2 SMNVEV (reference sequence). This CDR3 region has 15 residues. CDR3 region: CASSLTQGPNQPQHF. The CDR3 DNA reads TGTGCCAGCAGTCTCACACAGGGGCCCAATCAGCCCCAGCATTTT.

This chain joins TRBV2 and TRBJ1-1; D remains unclear. The CDR3 extends over 11 amino acids. The germline V gene has CDR1 SNHLY and CDR2 FYNNEI. Trimming took 6 bases from V and 3 from J, leaving 5 bases between them. CDR3 sequence reads: CASSIHTEAFF. The CDR3 region has the DNA TGTGCCAGCAGCATCCACACTGAAGCTTTCTTT.

The V call is TRBV15, the J call TRBJ2-7; 9 positions match TRBD1. Germline V CDR1 and CDR2: LNHNV, YYDKDF (reference sequence). This CDR3 is 16 amino acids long. V lost 5 bases to trimming and J lost 4 bases; unmatched junction nucleotides: 12. The CDR3 DNA reads TGTGCCACCAGCGGTGAAGGGACAGGGTATTTGTACGAGCAGTACTTC. This codes for CATSGEGTGYLYEQYF.

V usage is TRBV7-9 and J usage is TRBJ1-1; a weak D match, TRBD1 (5 bases). From germline, CDR1 is SEHNR and CDR2 FQNEAQ (reference sequence). Trimming stripped 5 bases from V and 6 bases from J, with 13 bases between. The CDR3 loop spans 13 amino acids. As DNA, the CDR3 is TGTGCCAGCAGCCGCGTGTCGGGGCCTGAAGCTTTCTTT. This gives the protein CASSRVSGPEAFF.

This chain joins TRBV7-9 and TRBJ2-5, with no clear D. The germline V gene has CDR1 SEHNR and CDR2 FQNEAQ (reference sequence). The CDR3 has 11 amino acids. Trimming stripped 7 bases from V and 5 bases from J, with 8 bases between. As DNA, the CDR3 is TGTGCCAGCATCGACCGGGAGACCCAGTACTTC. Translation gives CASIDRETQYF.

This clone is a singleton in its sample. The chain is built from TRBV29-1 and TRBJ2-7, with D possibly TRBD1 on 6 matching bases. From germline, CDR1 is SQVTM and CDR2 ANQGSEA. V lost 4 bases and J 5 bases, leaving 12 bases between the germline ends. CDR3 length: 12 residues. For the CDR3, the DNA is TGCAGCGTTGGGGACAAGGGCAACGAGCAGTACTTC. This codes for CSVGDKGNEQYF.

CDR3 loop: CASSYSPMNTGELFF. DNA for the CDR3: TGTGCCAGCAGTTACTCGCCCATGAACACCGGGGAGCTGTTTTTT. The V and J genes are TRBV6-6 and TRBJ2-2; D is ambiguous. Per the germline V gene, CDR1 is MNHNY and CDR2 is SVGAGI (reference sequence). Trimming pared 0 bases from V and 1 base from J, leaving 6 bases between. The CDR3 contains 15 residues.

This rearrangement joins TRBV7-2 to TRBJ2-5; D is ambiguous. Trimming pared 4 bases from V and 0 bases from J, leaving 15 bases between. Germline CDR1 reads SGHTA; CDR2 reads FQGNSA. This CDR3 region has 16 residues. The DNA of the CDR3 is TGTGCCAGCAGCTCCCGGTCCCAAGACGACCAAGAGACCCAGTACTTC. Its translation: CASSSRSQDDQETQYF.